Below, one T cell receptor beta chain is given with its context. The antigen remains unidentified. The sample comes from a study of T cell responses to AZD1222 COVID-19 vaccine. Whole-study findings and limits: Donors were mostly white British, more females; clonal diversity possibly underestimated. Repertoire sampling was restricted to post-peak T cell response timepoints.

Data came from immunoSEQ multiplex PCR; TCRdb stores just in-frame clones and leaves some out. The table records some 130,000 clones, roughly 91% of them present only once. With V trimmed by 4 bases and J by 0 bases, 12 bases remained unmatched. Germline V gene sequence: CDR1 MGHRA, CDR2 YSYEKL. There are 17 residues in the CDR3. The material sequenced was peripheral blood, taken 28 days after the second AZD1222 dose. This clonotype was obtained from an adult who received the AZD1222 COVID-19 vaccine. The rearrangement uses TRBV4-1 and TRBJ2-7; 7 bases line up with TRBD1. The CDR3 here is CASSRQYRGRGSYEQYF. The CDR3 DNA follows: TGCGCCAGCAGCCGGCAATACAGGGGCCGAGGCTCCTACGAGCAGTACTTC.